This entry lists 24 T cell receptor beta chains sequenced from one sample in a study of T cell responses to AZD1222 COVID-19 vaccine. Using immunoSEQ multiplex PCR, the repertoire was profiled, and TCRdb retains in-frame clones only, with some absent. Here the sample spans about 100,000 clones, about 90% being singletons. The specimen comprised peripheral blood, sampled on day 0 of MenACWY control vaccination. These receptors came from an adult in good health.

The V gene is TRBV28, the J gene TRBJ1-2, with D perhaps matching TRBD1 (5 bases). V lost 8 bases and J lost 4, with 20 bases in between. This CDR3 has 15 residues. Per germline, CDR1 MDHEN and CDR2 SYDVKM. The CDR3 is CASRTLGQGGYGYTF. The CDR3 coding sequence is TGTGCCAGCCGAACTCTCGGGCAGGGCGGCTATGGCTACACCTTC.

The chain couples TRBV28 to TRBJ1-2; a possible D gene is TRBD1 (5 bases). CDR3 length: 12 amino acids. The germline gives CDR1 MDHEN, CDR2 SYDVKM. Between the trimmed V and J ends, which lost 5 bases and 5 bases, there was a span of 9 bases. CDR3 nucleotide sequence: TGTGCCAGCAGTACGGGACTGTATGGCTACACCTTC. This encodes CASSTGLYGYTF.

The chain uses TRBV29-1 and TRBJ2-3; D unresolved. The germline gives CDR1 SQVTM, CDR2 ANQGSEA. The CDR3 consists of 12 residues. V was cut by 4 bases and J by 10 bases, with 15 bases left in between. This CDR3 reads CSVVGLASSQYF. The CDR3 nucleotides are TGCAGCGTTGTAGGGCTCGCAAGTTCGCAGTATTTT.

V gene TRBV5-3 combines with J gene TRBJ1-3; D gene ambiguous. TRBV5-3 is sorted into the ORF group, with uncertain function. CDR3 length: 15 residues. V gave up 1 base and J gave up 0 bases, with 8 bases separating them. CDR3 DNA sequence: TGTGCCAGAAGCTTGTCACCGCACTCTGGAAACACCATATATTTT. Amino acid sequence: CARSLSPHSGNTIYF.

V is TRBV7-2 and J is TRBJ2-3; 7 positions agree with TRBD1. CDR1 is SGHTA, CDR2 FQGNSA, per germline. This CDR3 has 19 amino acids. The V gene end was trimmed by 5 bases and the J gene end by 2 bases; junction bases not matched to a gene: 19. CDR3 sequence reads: CASSLIGPREGGYTDTQYF. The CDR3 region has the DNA TGTGCCAGCAGCCTTATCGGACCCCGGGAAGGGGGCTACACAGATACGCAGTATTTT.

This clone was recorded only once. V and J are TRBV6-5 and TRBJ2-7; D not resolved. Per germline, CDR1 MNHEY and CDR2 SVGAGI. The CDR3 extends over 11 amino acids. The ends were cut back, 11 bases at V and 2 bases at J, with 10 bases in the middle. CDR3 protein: CAALRAYEQYF. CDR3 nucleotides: TGTGCCGCGCTTAGAGCCTACGAGCAGTACTTC.

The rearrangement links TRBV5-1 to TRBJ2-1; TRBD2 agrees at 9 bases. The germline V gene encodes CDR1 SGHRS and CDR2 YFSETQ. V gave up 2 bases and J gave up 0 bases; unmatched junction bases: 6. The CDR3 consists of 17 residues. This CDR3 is CASSFVLAGSSYNEQFF. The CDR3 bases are TGCGCCAGCAGCTTTGTCCTAGCGGGAAGCTCCTACAATGAGCAGTTCTTC.

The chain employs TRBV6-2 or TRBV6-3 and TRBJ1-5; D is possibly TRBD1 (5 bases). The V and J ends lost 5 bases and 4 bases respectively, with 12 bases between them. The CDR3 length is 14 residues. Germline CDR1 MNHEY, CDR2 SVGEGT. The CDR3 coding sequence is TGTGCCAGCAGTAGACCAGGGATTAATCAGCCCCAGCATTTT. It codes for CASSRPGINQPQHF.

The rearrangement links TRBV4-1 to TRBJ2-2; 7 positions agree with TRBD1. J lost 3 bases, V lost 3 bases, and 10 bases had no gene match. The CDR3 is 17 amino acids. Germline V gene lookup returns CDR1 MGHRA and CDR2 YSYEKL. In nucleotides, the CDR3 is TGCGCCAGCAGCCACACCCGGCGGACAGGTGACACCGGGGAGCTGTTTTTT. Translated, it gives CASSHTRRTGDTGELFF.

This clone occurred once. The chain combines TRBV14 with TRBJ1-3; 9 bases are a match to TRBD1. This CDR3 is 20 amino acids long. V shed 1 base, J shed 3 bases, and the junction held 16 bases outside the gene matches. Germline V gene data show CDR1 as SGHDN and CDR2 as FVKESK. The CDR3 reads CASSQGPGQGIEWRGNTIYF. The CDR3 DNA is TGTGCCAGCAGCCAAGGGCCGGGACAGGGTATAGAGTGGCGTGGAAACACCATATATTTT.

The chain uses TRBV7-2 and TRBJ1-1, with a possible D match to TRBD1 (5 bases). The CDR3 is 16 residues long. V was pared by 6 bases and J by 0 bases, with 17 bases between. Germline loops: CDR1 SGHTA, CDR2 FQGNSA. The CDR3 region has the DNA TGTGCCAGCAGGACCCGTGAAGGGACGATGAACACTGAAGCTTTCTTT. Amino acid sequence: CASRTREGTMNTEAFF.

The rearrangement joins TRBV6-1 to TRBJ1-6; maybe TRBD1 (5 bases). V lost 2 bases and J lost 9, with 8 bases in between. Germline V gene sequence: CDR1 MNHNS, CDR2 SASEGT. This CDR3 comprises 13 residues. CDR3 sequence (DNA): TGTGCCAGCAGTGAACCGGGGGTTTCACCCCTCCACTTT. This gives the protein CASSEPGVSPLHF.

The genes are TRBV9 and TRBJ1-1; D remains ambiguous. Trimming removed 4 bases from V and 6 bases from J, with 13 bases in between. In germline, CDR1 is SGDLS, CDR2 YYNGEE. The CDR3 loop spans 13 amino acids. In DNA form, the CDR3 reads TGTGCCAGCAGCACTATAGAGGGCGCTGAAGCTTTCTTT. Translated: CASSTIEGAEAFF. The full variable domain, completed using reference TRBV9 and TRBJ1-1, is DSGVTQTPKHLITATGQRVTLRCSPRSGDLSVYWYQQSLDQGLQFLIQYYNGEERAKGNILERFSAQQFPDLHSELNLSSLELGDSALYFCASSTIEGAEAFFGQGTRLTVV.

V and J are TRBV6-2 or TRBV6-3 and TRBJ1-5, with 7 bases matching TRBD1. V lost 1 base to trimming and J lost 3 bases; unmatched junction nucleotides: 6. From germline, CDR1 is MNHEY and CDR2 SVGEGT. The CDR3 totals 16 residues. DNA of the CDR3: TGTGCCAGCAGTTACTTGGGGGACAGATACAATCAGCCCCAGCATTTT. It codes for CASSYLGDRYNQPQHF.

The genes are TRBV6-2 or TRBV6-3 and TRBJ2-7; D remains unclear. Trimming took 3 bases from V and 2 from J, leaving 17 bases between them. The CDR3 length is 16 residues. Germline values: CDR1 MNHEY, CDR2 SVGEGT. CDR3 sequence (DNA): TGTGCCAGCAGTTATGGGGTCGGCTACGCTACCTACGAGCAGTACTTC. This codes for CASSYGVGYATYEQYF.

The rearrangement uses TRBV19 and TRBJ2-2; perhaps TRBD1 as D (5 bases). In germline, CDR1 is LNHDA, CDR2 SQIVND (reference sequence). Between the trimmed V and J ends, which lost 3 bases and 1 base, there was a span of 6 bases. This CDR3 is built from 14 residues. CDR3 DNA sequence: TGTGCCAGTAGTATTGGACAGAACACCGGGGAGCTGTTTTTT. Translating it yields CASSIGQNTGELFF.

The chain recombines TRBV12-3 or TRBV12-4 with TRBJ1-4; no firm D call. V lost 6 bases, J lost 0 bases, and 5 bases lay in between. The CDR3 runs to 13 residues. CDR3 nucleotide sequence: TGTGCCAGCAGCCCGACAACTAATGAAAAACTGTTTTTT. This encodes CASSPTTNEKLFF.

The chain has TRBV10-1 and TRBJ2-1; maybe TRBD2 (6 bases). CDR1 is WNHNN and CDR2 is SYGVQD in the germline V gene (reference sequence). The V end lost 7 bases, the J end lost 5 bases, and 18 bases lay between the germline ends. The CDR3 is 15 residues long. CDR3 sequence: CASKPRDFHDNEQFF. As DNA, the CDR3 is TGCGCCAGCAAGCCCAGGGACTTCCATGACAATGAGCAGTTCTTC.

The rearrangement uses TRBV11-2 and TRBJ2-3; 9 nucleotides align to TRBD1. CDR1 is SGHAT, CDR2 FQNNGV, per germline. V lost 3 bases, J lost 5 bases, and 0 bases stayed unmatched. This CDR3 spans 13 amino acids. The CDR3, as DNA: TGTGCCAGCAGCTTGGACAGGGGAGATACGCAGTATTTT. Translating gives CASSLDRGDTQYF.

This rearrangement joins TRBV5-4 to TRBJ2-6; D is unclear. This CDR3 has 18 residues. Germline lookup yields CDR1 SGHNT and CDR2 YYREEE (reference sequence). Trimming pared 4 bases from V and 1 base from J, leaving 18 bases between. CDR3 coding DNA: TGTGCCAGCAGCCCGGCCCTTTTACAGCTATCTGGGGCCAACGTCCTGACTTTC. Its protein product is CASSPALLQLSGANVLTF.

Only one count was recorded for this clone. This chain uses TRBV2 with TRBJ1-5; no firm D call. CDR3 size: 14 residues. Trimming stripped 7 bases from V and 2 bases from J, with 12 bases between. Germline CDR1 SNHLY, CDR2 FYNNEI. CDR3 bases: TGTGCCAGCACTAGTCGGGAAGGCAATCAGCCCCAGCATTTT. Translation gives CASTSREGNQPQHF.

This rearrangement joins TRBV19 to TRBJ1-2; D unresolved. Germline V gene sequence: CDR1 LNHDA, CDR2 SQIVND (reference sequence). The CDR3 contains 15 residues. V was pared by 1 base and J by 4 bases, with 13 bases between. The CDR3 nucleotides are TGTGCCAGTAGTATAGGGGAAGACGGAACCTATGGCTACACCTTC. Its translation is CASSIGEDGTYGYTF.

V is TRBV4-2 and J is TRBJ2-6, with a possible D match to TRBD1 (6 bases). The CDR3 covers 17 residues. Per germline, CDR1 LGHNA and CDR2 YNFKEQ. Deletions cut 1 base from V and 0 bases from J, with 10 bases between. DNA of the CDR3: TGTGCCAGCAGCCAAGTTCAGGGGCTCTCTGGGGCCAACGTCCTGACTTTC. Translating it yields CASSQVQGLSGANVLTF.

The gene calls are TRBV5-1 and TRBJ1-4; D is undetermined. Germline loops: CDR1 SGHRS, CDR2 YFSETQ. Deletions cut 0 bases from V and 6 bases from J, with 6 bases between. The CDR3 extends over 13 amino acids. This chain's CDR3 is CASSLEQHEKLFF. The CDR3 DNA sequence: TGCGCCAGCAGCTTGGAACAGCATGAAAAACTGTTTTTT.